Listed below are T cell receptor beta chains from one sample, sequenced in a study of radiotherapy plus CTLA-4 blockade in lung cancer. Some clones are missing from TCRdb's copy, which holds only in-frame ones; the method was immunoSEQ multiplex PCR. Of tens of thousands of clones in the sample, approximately 79% were seen once. The sequenced sample was peripheral blood, obtained from a patient treated with radiotherapy plus ipilimumab. These receptors all stem from a human donor with non-small cell lung cancer who had a complete response to radiotherapy plus ipilimumab. CDR3s include the opening cysteine and the closing phenylalanine or tryptophan. Fields, in order: V gene, D gene, J gene, clone size, CDR3 protein, CDR3 DNA. A D gene is named only where the DNA matches it firmly. Clone size is not always given. Where it is, it says once, few, many or a class for expanded clones.

>TRBV4-1|.|TRBJ1-2|few
CASSQAPNYGYTF
TGCGCCAGCAGCCAAGCCCCTAACTATGGCTACACCTTC
>TRBV11-2|.|TRBJ2-1|few
CASSLFSRSNEQFF
TGTGCCAGCAGCTTATTCTCCAGAAGTAATGAGCAGTTCTTC
>TRBV7-2|TRBD2|TRBJ2-2|.
CASSLRVAGTGELFF
TGTGCCAGCAGCTTACGGGTAGCGGGCACCGGGGAGCTGTTTTTT
>TRBV19|TRBD2|TRBJ2-5|.
CASSPGGGLQEAQYF
TGTGCCAGTAGCCCCGGCGGGGGACTTCAAGAGGCCCAGTACTTC
>TRBV4-1|.|TRBJ1-2|.
CASSQISTALAF
TGCGCCAGCAGCCAGATCTCAACAGCTCTCGCCTTC
>TRBV11-3|TRBD2|TRBJ2-1|.
CASSLFRPSGTDEQFF
TGTGCCAGCAGCTTATTTAGGCCTAGCGGCACGGATGAGCAGTTCTTC
>TRBV5-8|.|TRBJ1-5|few
CASSFGRMHQPQHF
TGTGCCAGCAGCTTTGGCAGGATGCATCAGCCCCAGCATTTT
>TRBV7-2|TRBD1|TRBJ2-5|.
CASSFWTGQETQYF
TGTGCCAGCAGCTTCTGGACAGGGCAAGAGACCCAGTACTTC
>TRBV13|.|TRBJ1-4|once
CASSRRLNEKLFF
TGTGCCAGCAGCAGGCGGCTTAATGAAAAACTGTTTTTT
>TRBV19|TRBD2|TRBJ2-7|.
CASGRQGSYEQYF
TGTGCCAGCGGGAGGCAGGGCTCCTACGAGCAGTACTTC
>TRBV6-6|.|TRBJ2-1|.
CASTPWSTGYNEQFF
TGTGCCAGCACCCCCTGGAGCACCGGCTACAATGAGCAGTTCTTC
>TRBV18|TRBD1|TRBJ1-2|.
CASSPRGQAGNNYGYTF
TGTGCCAGCTCACCAAGGGGACAGGCGGGGAATAACTATGGCTACACCTTC
>TRBV27|.|TRBJ2-4|medium-sized
CASSFREAKNIQYF
TGTGCCAGCAGTTTTCGGGAAGCCAAAAACATTCAGTACTTC
>TRBV5-1|TRBD2|TRBJ2-1|.
CASSWGLVGNEQFF
TGCGCCAGCAGCTGGGGACTAGTGGGGAATGAGCAGTTCTTC
>TRBV6-5|.|TRBJ2-2|.
CASSYPRLRGSGELFF
TGTGCCAGCAGTTACCCCCGCCTTCGGGGGTCCGGGGAGCTGTTTTTT
>TRBV10-1|.|TRBJ2-1|.
CASSESNLQGNEQFF
TGCGCCAGCAGTGAGTCGAATCTCCAAGGCAATGAGCAGTTCTTC
>TRBV18|.|TRBJ1-1|.
CASSPPWTSAEAFF
TGTGCCAGCTCACCACCGTGGACCTCTGCTGAAGCTTTCTTT
>TRBV5-1|TRBD1|TRBJ1-4|few
CASSLAGTGGEKLFF
TGCGCCAGCAGCTTGGCTGGGACAGGGGGTGAAAAACTGTTTTTT
>TRBV19|.|TRBJ1-2|.
CASSMFRQDGYTF
TGTGCCAGTAGTATGTTTCGGCAGGATGGCTACACCTTC
>TRBV6-1|.|TRBJ1-3|.
CASSKRDMPGNTIYF
TGTGCCAGCAGTAAGAGAGACATGCCTGGAAACACCATATATTTT
>TRBV5-6|.|TRBJ2-1|once
CASSLGGTVALYNEQFF
TGTGCCAGCAGCCTCGGTGGCACCGTGGCCTTATACAATGAGCAGTTCTTC
>TRBV27|.|TRBJ1-6|.
CASSFQTGYNSPLHF
TGTGCCAGCAGTTTCCAGACAGGCTATAATTCACCCCTCCACTTT
>TRBV30|.|TRBJ1-3|.
CAWTGSGNTIYF
TGTGCCTGGACGGGTTCTGGAAACACCATATATTTT
>TRBV5-1|.|TRBJ2-5|.
CASSYLGGERETQYF
TGCGCCAGCAGCTACCTCGGGGGCGAGAGAGAGACCCAGTACTTC
>TRBV11-3|.|TRBJ2-1|.
CASSPWSKDEQFF
TGTGCCAGCAGCCCGTGGTCGAAGGATGAGCAGTTCTTC
>TRBV19|.|TRBJ1-2|.
CASSMDNNYGYTF
TGTGCCAGTAGTATGGACAACAACTATGGCTACACCTTC
>TRBV10-3|.|TRBJ2-2|.
CAISELTSGGELFF
TGTGCCATCAGTGAACTCACTAGTGGCGGGGAGCTGTTTTTT
>TRBV18|.|TRBJ2-1|.
CASSPTGNNEQFF
TGTGCCAGCTCACCGACTGGGAACAATGAGCAGTTCTTC
>TRBV6-5|.|TRBJ1-2|.
CASSYNPQGGEGYTF
TGTGCCAGCAGTTACAATCCGCAGGGAGGGGAAGGCTACACCTTC
>TRBV12-5|TRBD1|TRBJ1-1|few
CASGGQLNTEAFF
TGTGCTAGTGGGGGACAGCTGAACACTGAAGCTTTCTTT
>TRBV10-3|TRBD1|TRBJ2-5|.
CAIKRDSNQETQYF
TGTGCCATCAAGAGGGACAGTAACCAAGAGACCCAGTACTTC
>TRBV6-1|.|TRBJ2-6|.
CASSVEWEQSRANVLTF
TGTGCCAGCAGTGTCGAGTGGGAACAAAGTCGGGCCAACGTCCTGACTTTC
>TRBV10-1|.|TRBJ2-3|.
CASSRDSTDTQYF
TGCGCCAGCAGCCGGGACAGCACAGATACGCAGTATTTT
>TRBV7-2|.|TRBJ1-3|.
CASSSQRTPGNTIYF
TGTGCCAGCAGCTCCCAGCGGACTCCTGGAAACACCATATATTTT
>TRBV30|TRBD1|TRBJ1-3|.
CARLGTEGNTIYF
TGTGCCCGGTTAGGGACAGAAGGAAACACCATATATTTT
>TRBV29-1|TRBD1|TRBJ1-2|.
CSGIQGGYGYTF
TGCAGCGGAATACAGGGGGGCTATGGCTACACCTTC
>TRBV27|.|TRBJ1-2|.
CASSSPEGYGYTF
TGTGCCAGCAGTTCCCCCGAGGGCTATGGCTACACCTTC
>TRBV28|.|TRBJ2-1|few
CASSRGGRANEQFF
TGTGCCAGCAGTAGGGGCGGCAGGGCCAATGAGCAGTTCTTC
>TRBV27|TRBD1|TRBJ1-1|few
CASRRTTGPEAFF
TGTGCCAGCAGACGTACGACAGGGCCTGAAGCTTTCTTT
>TRBV27|TRBD1|TRBJ2-3|.
CASSPLTGFQTDTQYF
TGTGCCAGCAGTCCCCTGACAGGGTTCCAGACAGATACGCAGTATTTT
>TRBV7-2|.|TRBJ1-4|.
CASSLRRRDEKLFF
TGTGCCAGCAGCTTAAGACGGAGGGATGAAAAACTGTTTTTT
>TRBV29-1|.|TRBJ2-3|.
CSGVLANTQYF
TGCAGCGGTGTCTTAGCCAATACGCAGTATTTT
>TRBV7-2|.|TRBJ1-5|.
CASSPTGLSNQPQHF
TGTGCCAGCAGCCCTACAGGGTTAAGCAATCAGCCCCAGCATTTT
>TRBV10-3|.|TRBJ1-1|once
CAISEGGTSEAFF
TGTGCCATCAGTGAGGGGGGAACAAGTGAAGCTTTCTTT
>TRBV27|.|TRBJ2-1|.
CASSLRPSSSYNEQFF
TGTGCCAGCAGTTTACGACCGTCTTCCTCCTACAATGAGCAGTTCTTC
>TRBV7-2|.|TRBJ1-3|.
CASSLVGLGPSSSGNTIYF
TGTGCCAGCAGCTTAGTGGGGCTGGGGCCATCAAGCTCTGGAAACACCATATATTTT
>TRBV5-1|.|TRBJ1-2|.
CASSLTVAANYGYTF
TGCGCCAGCAGCCTGACAGTGGCAGCTAACTATGGCTACACCTTC
>TRBV15|TRBD2|TRBJ2-1|.
CATSGSGRGGYNEQFF
TGTGCCACCAGTGGTAGCGGGAGAGGGGGCTACAATGAGCAGTTCTTC
>TRBV5-1|TRBD2|TRBJ2-3|.
CASSPGSGSGRGTDTQYF
TGCGCCAGCAGCCCCGGTAGCGGGAGTGGGAGGGGCACAGATACGCAGTATTTT
>TRBV10-2|.|TRBJ1-2|.
CASSVTGVDGYTF
TGCGCCAGCAGTGTTACAGGCGTCGATGGCTACACCTTC
>TRBV18|TRBD1|TRBJ1-5|.
CASSDRDQPQHF
TGTGCCAGCTCAGACAGGGATCAGCCCCAGCATTTT
>TRBV4-3|.|TRBJ1-2|once
CASSQDSDGGDGYTF
TGCGCCAGCAGCCAAGATAGCGACGGGGGTGATGGCTACACCTTC
>TRBV7-9|.|TRBJ1-5|.
CASSSAASQPQHF
TGTGCCAGCAGCTCCGCGGCCTCCCAGCCCCAGCATTTT
>TRBV4-3|.|TRBJ1-2|.
CASSQGAVGASTNYGYTF
TGCGCCAGCAGCCAAGGGGCGGTCGGGGCATCTACTAACTATGGCTACACCTTC
>TRBV5-1|.|TRBJ2-5|.
CASSSLSGRRSGTQYF
TGCGCCAGCAGCTCCCTCTCCGGCCGTAGGTCAGGGACCCAGTACTTC
>TRBV29-1|.|TRBJ2-1|.
CSVAHRGGGNEQFF
TGCAGCGTAGCCCACAGGGGGGGTGGGAATGAGCAGTTCTTC
>TRBV5-1|TRBD1|TRBJ1-3|.
CASSPTGVSSGNTIYF
TGCGCCAGCAGCCCGACAGGGGTGAGCTCTGGAAACACCATATATTTT
>TRBV7-6|.|TRBJ1-5|.
CASSLSTDQPQHF
TGTGCCAGCAGCTTATCGACGGATCAGCCCCAGCATTTT